This T cell receptor beta chain was sequenced during a study of blood T cell repertoires in COVID-19 (dated by TCRdb to the early 2020s). For the wider study: Collaborator samples came from the United States, Italy and Spain and covered acute and convalescent phases of COVID-19. The samples were drawn from the first 160 participants of the ongoing ImmuneRACE study and from over 950 subjects provided by 6 global collaborators. The repertoires were made available in a free public database intended to serve as a resource for research on the immune response to SARS-CoV-2. Deeply sampled blood TCRbeta repertoires from subjects exposed to, actively infected with, or recovered from COVID-19 were included in the dataset. The prospective study material was composed of cDNA or gDNA derived from T cells, B-cell-depleted T cells, or PBMCs. Nearly every sample came with metadata listing a de-identified subject ID, COVID-19 status, age in years and sex. Where available, HLA class I and class II types were taken from metadata supplied by the sample provider and were not determined by assay-based typing. What the work shows at the level of the full study, not this receptor alone: Clinical and demographic metadata were provided uncurated, with the amount varying by source and participant.

TCRbeta CDR3 regions were amplified from genomic DNA using the immunoSEQ Assay, a bias-controlled multiplex PCR. The study's own analysis went as follows. Nucleated cell counts per sample were estimated from amplification of reference gene primers within the assay. To quantify the absolute abundance of each unique TCRbeta CDR3 rearrangement, sequence reads were collapsed and filtered. For each sample, productive Simpson clonality was calculated by taking the square root of Simpson's diversity index across productive rearrangements. TCRdb's version of the immuneACCESS table is confined to in-frame rearrangements and falls short of the full clone set. An unresolved V gene accounts for under half of the shortfall where checked; the remainder is of unknown origin. The V and J calls and clone size are taken from that table; D and trimming were inferred from the DNA. Here the sample has 65,000 to 85,000 clones; 80% to 90% occur a single time. Together, the top ten hold approximately 2.9% of the sample.

On this clone itself: It lacks a known antigen. No per-base quality is available; no much larger clone lies one base away.

The collaborating institutions used their own protocols to collect whole blood in K2EDTA tubes. For TCRbeta analysis, collaborators shipped samples as frozen whole blood, isolated PBMCs, or DNA extracted from either of those sample types. From the germline V gene (reference sequence), CDR1 is LGHDT and CDR2 is YNNKEL. CDR3 length: 15 amino acids, cysteine to phenylalanine. Just the 45-base CDR3 DNA is kept, in frame starting at base 1. Trimming takes 5 bases off V and 6 bases off J; junction bases not matched to a gene: 6. The sequenced material came from peripheral blood. This TCR was sampled from a man aged 45-65 years with acute or convalescent COVID-19. Recombination joined TRBV3-1 (or the pseudogene TRBV3-2) with TRBJ2-1, and TRBD1 matches 11 of the central bases. The encoded CDR3 is CASSLAGTGGNEQFF. Read as DNA, the sequence is TGTGCCAGCAGCTTAGCCGGGACAGGGGGCAATGAGCAGTTCTTC.